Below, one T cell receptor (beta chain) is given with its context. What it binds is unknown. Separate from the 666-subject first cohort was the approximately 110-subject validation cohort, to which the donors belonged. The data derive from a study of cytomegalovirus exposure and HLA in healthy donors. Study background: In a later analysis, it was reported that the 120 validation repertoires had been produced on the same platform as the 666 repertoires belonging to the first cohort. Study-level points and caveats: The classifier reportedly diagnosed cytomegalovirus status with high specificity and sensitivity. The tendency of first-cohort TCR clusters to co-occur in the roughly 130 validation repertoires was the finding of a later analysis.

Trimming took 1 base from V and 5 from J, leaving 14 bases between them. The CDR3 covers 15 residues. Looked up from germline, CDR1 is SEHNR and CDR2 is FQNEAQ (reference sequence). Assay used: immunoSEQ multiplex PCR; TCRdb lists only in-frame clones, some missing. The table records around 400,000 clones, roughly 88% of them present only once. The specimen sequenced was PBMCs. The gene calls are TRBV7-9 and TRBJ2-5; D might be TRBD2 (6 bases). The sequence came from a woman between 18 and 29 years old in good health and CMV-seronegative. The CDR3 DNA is TGTGCCAGCAGCTTAGGGGCGAGCAGCGGGGAGACCCAGTACTTC. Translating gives CASSLGASSGETQYF.